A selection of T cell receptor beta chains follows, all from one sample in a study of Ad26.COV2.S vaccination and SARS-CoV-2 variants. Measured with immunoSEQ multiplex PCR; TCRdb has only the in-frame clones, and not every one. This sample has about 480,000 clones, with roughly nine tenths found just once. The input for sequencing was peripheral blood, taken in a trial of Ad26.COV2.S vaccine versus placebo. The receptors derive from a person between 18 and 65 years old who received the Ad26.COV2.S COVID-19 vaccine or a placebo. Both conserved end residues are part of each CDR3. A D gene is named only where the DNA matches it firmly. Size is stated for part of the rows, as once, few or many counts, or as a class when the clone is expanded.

DNA: TGTGCCAGCAGCAACGGGGGCACTGCGGATACGCAGTATTTT
CDR3: CASSNGGTADTQYF
size: .
J: TRBJ2-3
V: TRBV27
D: .

DNA: TGTGCCATCAGTGCAGTGGAATCGGCCGCCTATGGCTACACCTTC
CDR3: CAISAVESAAYGYTF
size: .
J: TRBJ1-2
V: TRBV10-3
D: .

DNA: TGTGCCAGCAGCGTAGGTCACCGGGGGGATACGCAGTATTTT
CDR3: CASSVGHRGDTQYF
size: .
J: TRBJ2-3
V: TRBV9
D: .

DNA: TGTGCCAGCAGCCCCGGACTAGCGTCGCCCAATGAGCAGTTCTTC
CDR3: CASSPGLASPNEQFF
size: .
J: TRBJ2-1
V: TRBV11-1
D: TRBD2

DNA: TGTGCCTGGAGTGCCCGGGCTAGTGAAGCTTTCTTT
CDR3: CAWSARASEAFF
size: .
J: TRBJ1-1
V: TRBV30
D: .

DNA: TGTGCCAGCAGCCCCCTCCTGGAGGGACAGGGCTCTGGAAACACCATATATTTT
CDR3: CASSPLLEGQGSGNTIYF
size: once
J: TRBJ1-3
V: TRBV3-1/TRBV3-2
D: TRBD1

DNA: TGTGCCAGCGGGGGACAGGGTCTTTCTGAAGCTTTCTTT
CDR3: CASGGQGLSEAFF
size: .
J: TRBJ1-1
V: TRBV12-3/TRBV12-4
D: TRBD1

DNA: TGTGCCAGCAGCCGAGAGGTTTCGGGACTGTATGAAAAACTGTTTTTT
CDR3: CASSREVSGLYEKLFF
size: .
J: TRBJ1-4
V: TRBV5-5
D: .

DNA: TGTGCCAGCAGCCCCGGACTAGCTTGGTACGAGCAGTACTTC
CDR3: CASSPGLAWYEQYF
size: .
J: TRBJ2-7
V: TRBV6-5
D: TRBD2

DNA: TGTGCCACCAGCAGAGATCTGGCGGGAACAGATACGCAGTATTTT
CDR3: CATSRDLAGTDTQYF
size: .
J: TRBJ2-3
V: TRBV15
D: .

DNA: TGTGCCAGCAGCCGAAAGACAGGGGAGAACACTGAAGCTTTCTTT
CDR3: CASSRKTGENTEAFF
size: few
J: TRBJ1-1
V: TRBV7-3
D: TRBD1

DNA: TGTGCCAGCAGCACGGACAGGGGAGGGGCAGATACGCAGTATTTT
CDR3: CASSTDRGGADTQYF
size: .
J: TRBJ2-3
V: TRBV7-9
D: TRBD1

DNA: TGTGCCAGCAGTTTATACTCTGGAAACACCATATATTTT
CDR3: CASSLYSGNTIYF
size: .
J: TRBJ1-3
V: TRBV28
D: .

DNA: TGTGCCGGAGAGTACGGGAGCTCCGAGGACACCGGGGAGCTGTTTTTT
CDR3: CAGEYGSSEDTGELFF
size: few
J: TRBJ2-2
V: TRBV19
D: .

DNA: TGTGCCAGCAGTCCGACAGGGAATCAGCCCCAGCATTTT
CDR3: CASSPTGNQPQHF
size: .
J: TRBJ1-5
V: TRBV27
D: TRBD1

DNA: TGCGCCAGCAGCTTGGCAGGGGTAGGGAACTATGGCTACACCTTC
CDR3: CASSLAGVGNYGYTF
size: .
J: TRBJ1-2
V: TRBV5-1
D: .

DNA: TGCGCCAGCAAGGCTAGCCCCTACAATGAGCAGTTCTTC
CDR3: CASKASPYNEQFF
size: .
J: TRBJ2-1
V: TRBV10-2
D: .

DNA: TGTGCCAGCAGCGGGACTCTGGGTCAAGAGACCCAGTACTTC
CDR3: CASSGTLGQETQYF
size: .
J: TRBJ2-5
V: TRBV7-2
D: .

DNA: TGCGCCAGCAGTGAGGATAGGAGCGGGTCAGACACAGATACGCAGTATTTT
CDR3: CASSEDRSGSDTDTQYF
size: .
J: TRBJ2-3
V: TRBV10-2
D: .

DNA: TGCAGCGTTCGGACGGGGAGCTCCTATAATTCACCCCTCCACTTT
CDR3: CSVRTGSSYNSPLHF
size: .
J: TRBJ1-6
V: TRBV29-1
D: .

DNA: TGTGCCAGCAGTGAACCACCGGGACTACTTCCTTCCTCACCCTCCTACAATGAGCAGTTCTTC
CDR3: CASSEPPGLLPSSPSYNEQFF
size: once
J: TRBJ2-1
V: TRBV6-1
D: TRBD2

DNA: TGCGCCAGCAGCGTCAGAACTAGCGGGGGATACTCCTACGAGCAGTACTTC
CDR3: CASSVRTSGGYSYEQYF
size: .
J: TRBJ2-7
V: TRBV10-1
D: TRBD2

DNA: TGTGCCAGCAGTGCGCGACAGGGGATAAGCGGCTACACCTTC
CDR3: CASSARQGISGYTF
size: .
J: TRBJ1-2
V: TRBV27
D: TRBD1

DNA: TGTGCCAGCAGTTTAGGGGAAAAACTGTTTTTT
CDR3: CASSLGEKLFF
size: few
J: TRBJ1-4
V: TRBV12-3/TRBV12-4
D: .

DNA: TGTGCCAGCAGCTTAAGGGATGGAAACACCATATATTTT
CDR3: CASSLRDGNTIYF
size: .
J: TRBJ1-3
V: TRBV7-9
D: .

DNA: TGTGCCAGCCGGCAGGGCACCTACAATGAGCAGTTCTTC
CDR3: CASRQGTYNEQFF
size: .
J: TRBJ2-1
V: TRBV7-9
D: .

DNA: TGTGCCAGCAGCCAGGGGGTTAGCAATCAGCCCCAGCATTTT
CDR3: CASSQGVSNQPQHF
size: .
J: TRBJ1-5
V: TRBV3-1/TRBV3-2
D: .

DNA: TGTGCCAGCAGTCCACTGGGGTCTGGCTACACCTTC
CDR3: CASSPLGSGYTF
size: .
J: TRBJ1-2
V: TRBV6-2/TRBV6-3
D: .

DNA: TGTGCCAGCAGTCTCTTATCGACTAGCGGCGGGACTCGGTTCTTC
CDR3: CASSLLSTSGGTRFF
size: .
J: TRBJ2-1
V: TRBV6-5
D: TRBD2

DNA: TGCGCCAGCAGCTTACAGGGACATAATTCACCCCTCCACTTT
CDR3: CASSLQGHNSPLHF
size: .
J: TRBJ1-6
V: TRBV5-1
D: .

DNA: TGTGCCAGCAGCTTAGGGCGGGACAGGGGGCAGGGGGAGACCCAGTACTTC
CDR3: CASSLGRDRGQGETQYF
size: once
J: TRBJ2-5
V: TRBV7-8
D: TRBD1

DNA: TGTGCCAGCAGTTCCGGACAGGGTCTTTGGGAGACCCAGTACTTC
CDR3: CASSSGQGLWETQYF
size: .
J: TRBJ2-5
V: TRBV27
D: TRBD1

DNA: TGTGCCAGTCGGACTAGCGACACAGATACGCAGTATTTT
CDR3: CASRTSDTDTQYF
size: .
J: TRBJ2-3
V: TRBV10-3
D: TRBD2

DNA: TGCGCCAGCAGCCTCCGGGAGGGCGAAGGAGGCTACACCTTC
CDR3: CASSLREGEGGYTF
size: .
J: TRBJ1-2
V: TRBV4-1
D: .

DNA: TGTGCCAGCAGCTTAGATGGGACAGGGATTACAGATACGCAGTATTTT
CDR3: CASSLDGTGITDTQYF
size: once
J: TRBJ2-3
V: TRBV11-3
D: TRBD1

DNA: TGTGCCAGTAGTGTGTCAGGGCTCACCTACGAGCAGTACTTC
CDR3: CASSVSGLTYEQYF
size: .
J: TRBJ2-7
V: TRBV19
D: .

DNA: TGTGCCAGCAGCGGGGGAGCTTACAATCAGCCCCAGCATTTT
CDR3: CASSGGAYNQPQHF
size: .
J: TRBJ1-5
V: TRBV9
D: .

DNA: TGTGCCAGCAGCCCATACGGGGGGAATAAAGAGACCCAGTACTTC
CDR3: CASSPYGGNKETQYF
size: .
J: TRBJ2-5
V: TRBV3-1/TRBV3-2
D: TRBD2

DNA: TGTGCCAGCAGCCAAGAGGTTAGCACAGATACGCAGTATTTT
CDR3: CASSQEVSTDTQYF
size: once
J: TRBJ2-3
V: TRBV3-1/TRBV3-2
D: .

DNA: TGTGCCAGCAGCCGGACAGGGCGAGAGACCCAGTACTTC
CDR3: CASSRTGRETQYF
size: .
J: TRBJ2-5
V: TRBV25-1
D: TRBD1

DNA: TGTGCCAGCAGCCCTGGAACCCGGGACACCACCTACGAGCAGTACTTC
CDR3: CASSPGTRDTTYEQYF
size: .
J: TRBJ2-7
V: TRBV5-4
D: .

DNA: TGTGCCAGCAGCTCAGGGACAGGGCGGTGGAAGACTGAAGCTTTCTTT
CDR3: CASSSGTGRWKTEAFF
size: .
J: TRBJ1-1
V: TRBV7-2
D: TRBD1

DNA: TGTGCCAGCAGCCTGGGACAGGGAGAGGGTAGGCAGCCCCAGCATTTT
CDR3: CASSLGQGEGRQPQHF
size: .
J: TRBJ1-5
V: TRBV21-1
D: .

DNA: TGTGCCAGCAGACCGACAGGGGGAGGCGAGCAGTACTTC
CDR3: CASRPTGGGEQYF
size: once
J: TRBJ2-7
V: TRBV6-6
D: TRBD1

DNA: TGTGCCAGCAGCCTACAGGGAACACAGGGGAATGAGCAGTTCTTC
CDR3: CASSLQGTQGNEQFF
size: .
J: TRBJ2-1
V: TRBV9
D: TRBD1

DNA: TGTGCCAGCAGCTTAGGTAACAGGGCGGACGAGCAGTACTTC
CDR3: CASSLGNRADEQYF
size: .
J: TRBJ2-7
V: TRBV5-5
D: .

DNA: TGTGCCAGCTCCCCAGGAGGAAACTACGAGCAGTACTTC
CDR3: CASSPGGNYEQYF
size: .
J: TRBJ2-7
V: TRBV18
D: .

DNA: TGTGCCAGCCGACAAGATACAGGGCCCACTGAAGCTTTCTTT
CDR3: CASRQDTGPTEAFF
size: .
J: TRBJ1-1
V: TRBV28
D: .

DNA: TGTGCCAGCAGCGCGGGACTAGCGGGAGAGGAGCAGTACTTC
CDR3: CASSAGLAGEEQYF
size: .
J: TRBJ2-7
V: TRBV5-4
D: TRBD2

DNA: TGTGCCAGCAGCTTAGTTTCCAGCGGTGGTAACTATGAGCAGTTCTTC
CDR3: CASSLVSSGGNYEQFF
size: .
J: TRBJ2-1
V: TRBV11-2
D: .

DNA: TGTGCCAGCAGCAAAAGGGGCAGGGGGCTAGGTGGCTACACCTTC
CDR3: CASSKRGRGLGGYTF
size: .
J: TRBJ1-2
V: TRBV27
D: TRBD1

DNA: TGTGCCAGCAGCAAACAGGGGGCAACTAATGAAAAACTGTTTTTT
CDR3: CASSKQGATNEKLFF
size: .
J: TRBJ1-4
V: TRBV21-1
D: .